This record looks at one T cell receptor (beta chain) sequence and its context. The antigen remains unidentified. The sample comes from a study of vaccination effects on CD4 cells after COVID-19. This CDR3 is built from 13 residues. The V gene lost 1 base and the J gene lost 5 bases, with 11 bases spanning the gap. In germline, CDR1 is SQVTM, CDR2 ANQGSEA. Sequencing followed a ViraFEST assay step that expanded antigen-specific CD4+ T cells with viral peptide pools. CD4+ T cell isolation took place after more than eight days of culture. In the vaccine recipients, nucleocapsid antibodies were negative and there was no prior SARS-CoV-2 infection. In culture with around 10 IU/ml IL-2 and 8.5 to 10 ug/ml peptides, PBMC were grown at a few million per well. It was on days 3 and 7 that half the medium was replaced with IL-2 medium. Clones were read by immunoSEQ multiplex PCR, and TCRdb kept only the in-frame ones, dropping some. The sample contains tens of thousands of clones, 75% to 85% of which appear only once.

Study-level results: At late timepoints after vaccination, vaccine- and infection-induced clones shrank markedly.

The rearrangement uses TRBV29-1 and TRBJ1-2; D not resolved. This receptor was obtained from a human donor who received a COVID-19 vaccine. The specimen comprised CD4+ T cells from PBMCs cultured with HCoV-OC43 spike peptides, sampled before COVID-19 vaccination. Regarding subset: HCoV-OC43 spike overlapping peptide pool stimulation. The CDR3, as DNA: TGCAGCGTTGAAGGGGAGGCGCGGTATGGCTACACCTTC. Its translation: CSVEGEARYGYTF.